This passage covers 18 T cell receptor beta chains from one sample sequenced in a study of cytomegalovirus exposure and HLA in healthy donors. The study ran its PCR with 60 Vbeta and 13 Jbeta primers. TCRdb's copy holds only in-frame clones and misses some; the assay was immunoSEQ multiplex PCR. The sample data list around 140,000 clones. The source material was PBMCs. The receptors come from a male donor in good health and CMV-seronegative.

The rearrangement links TRBV6-5 to TRBJ1-2; 7 bases are a match to TRBD1. Unmatched junction bases numbered 10, after V lost 0 bases and J lost 6 bases. The CDR3 loop spans 16 amino acids. The germline CDR1 and CDR2 sequences are MNHEY and SVGAGI. The CDR3 protein is CASSYSFRDRVDGYTF. The CDR3 bases are TGTGCCAGCAGTTACTCGTTTAGAGACAGGGTGGATGGCTACACCTTC.

CDR3 sequence: CASRAANIQYF. CDR3 DNA: TGTGCCAGCAGAGCCGCAAACATTCAGTACTTC. The gene calls are TRBV2 and TRBJ2-4, with D unclear. Between the trimmed V and J ends, which lost 6 bases and 6 bases, there was a span of 6 bases. CDR1 SNHLY and CDR2 FYNNEI come from the germline V gene. The CDR3 is 11 residues long.

The rearrangement uses TRBV2 and TRBJ1-5; 7 nucleotides agree with TRBD1. V was pared by 8 bases and J by 2 bases, with 9 bases of the junction left unmatched. The CDR3 extends over 15 amino acids. Germline CDR1 SNHLY, CDR2 FYNNEI. CDR3 protein: CASGTDRKGNQPQHF. The CDR3 DNA reads TGTGCCAGCGGGACAGACAGGAAAGGCAATCAGCCCCAGCATTTT.

The V gene is TRBV30, the J gene TRBJ2-1; 8 bases align to TRBD1. CDR3 length equals 13 residues. J lost 7 bases, V lost 2 bases, and 4 bases had no gene match. Looked up from germline, CDR1 is GTSNPN and CDR2 is SVGIG (reference sequence). Written as DNA, the CDR3 is TGTGCCTGGAGTCTGACAGGGGCGAATGAGCAGTTCTTC. It encodes CAWSLTGANEQFF.

The rearrangement joins TRBV7-6 to TRBJ2-1; tentatively, D is TRBD2 (6 bases). This CDR3 is 16 amino acids long. From germline, CDR1 is SGHVS and CDR2 FNYEAQ. V lost 5 bases and J lost 0, with 14 bases in between. The CDR3 loop is CASSLREESSYNEQFF. For the CDR3, the DNA is TGTGCCAGCAGCCTTAGGGAGGAGAGCTCCTACAATGAGCAGTTCTTC.

V usage is TRBV27 and J usage is TRBJ1-5, with a weak D call TRBD1 (5 bases). Germline lookup yields CDR1 MNHEY and CDR2 SMNVEV (reference sequence). V lost 6 bases and J lost 1, with 13 bases in between. The CDR3 contains 15 residues. CDR3 in DNA: TGTGCCAGCAGACTCGCAGGGCTAAGCAATCAGCCCCAGCATTTT. Its translation is CASRLAGLSNQPQHF.

This chain links TRBV5-1 with TRBJ1-1; tentatively, D is TRBD1 (6 bases). The CDR3 totals 17 residues. Trimming shortened V by 0 bases and J by 1 base, and 16 bases separated the two germline ends. The germline V gene encodes CDR1 SGHRS and CDR2 YFSETQ. CDR3 region: CASSLGLGGRTNTEAFF. The CDR3 coding sequence is TGCGCCAGCAGCTTGGGACTCGGGGGGCGAACGAACACTGAAGCTTTCTTT.

The CDR3 is CASSQGSSTDTQYF. CDR3 coding DNA: TGCGCCAGCAGCCAAGGTAGTAGCACAGATACGCAGTATTTT. The chain has TRBV4-3 and TRBJ2-3; no clear D gene. Germline values: CDR1 LGHNA, CDR2 YSLEER. This CDR3 is 14 amino acids long. Trimming removed 1 base from V and 0 bases from J, with 5 bases in between.

This chain uses TRBV5-1 with TRBJ2-7; D is unclear. CDR1 is SGHRS and CDR2 is YFSETQ in the germline V gene. The CDR3 length is 15 residues. Between the trimmed V and J ends, which lost 0 bases and 4 bases, there was a span of 14 bases. This CDR3 reads CASSLDSRANYEQYF. Here the CDR3 DNA reads TGCGCCAGCAGCTTGGATTCTCGAGCCAATTACGAGCAGTACTTC.

The J gene is TRBJ1-1, the V gene TRBV19, with a possible D match to TRBD1 (6 bases). Germline V gene data show CDR1 as LNHDA and CDR2 as SQIVND (reference sequence). The CDR3 totals 12 residues. Trimming removed 5 bases from V and 8 bases from J, with 12 bases in between. CDR3 region: CASSPQGGEAFF. As DNA, the CDR3 is TGTGCCAGTAGTCCACAGGGTGGGGAAGCTTTCTTT.

The chain recombines TRBV19 with TRBJ1-2; D ambiguous. The V end lost 1 base, the J end lost 2 bases, and 11 bases lay between the germline ends. Germline assignment: CDR1 LNHDA and CDR2 SQIVND (reference sequence). This CDR3 comprises 15 residues. CDR3: CASSIVSGANYGYTF. The CDR3 region has the DNA TGTGCCAGTAGTATAGTTTCGGGAGCGAACTATGGCTACACCTTC.

The chain links TRBV4-3 to TRBJ1-1; 8 positions agree with TRBD1. Germline CDR1 LGHNA, CDR2 YSLEER. V dropped 3 bases and J dropped 11; count of bases not matched to a gene: 8. The CDR3 covers 13 residues. CDR3 bases: TGCGCCAGCAGCCAGCAACTACAGGGGGTGGCTTTCTTT. Translation gives CASSQQLQGVAFF.

The J gene is TRBJ1-1, the V gene TRBV18; 9 positions match TRBD1. The CDR3 runs 16 residues. Germline trimming cut 11 bases from V and 0 bases from J; bases unmatched to any gene: 13. The germline V gene has CDR1 KGHSH and CDR2 LQKENI. The CDR3 coding sequence is TGTGCCTCAACCGGGACAGGGAGCTTGGTGAACACTGAAGCTTTCTTT. This translates into CASTGTGSLVNTEAFF.

The V call is TRBV7-8, the J call TRBJ2-7; TRBD2 matches 14 bases. Germline V gene lookup returns CDR1 SGHVS and CDR2 FQNEAQ. Trimming cost V 1 base and J 0 bases; bases outside gene matches: 8. CDR3 length equals 19 residues. Here the CDR3 reads CASSLVGLAGADSSYEQYF. The CDR3 nucleotides read TGTGCCAGCAGCTTAGTGGGACTAGCGGGGGCAGACTCCTCCTACGAGCAGTACTTC.

The V gene is TRBV2, the J gene TRBJ2-1, with a weak D call TRBD2 (6 bases). The CDR3 runs to 14 residues. Trimming stripped 6 bases from V and 5 bases from J, with 14 bases between. From germline, CDR1 is SNHLY and CDR2 FYNNEI. The CDR3 loop is CASRRGSGNNEQFF. DNA of the CDR3: TGTGCCAGCAGGCGGGGTAGCGGAAACAATGAGCAGTTCTTC.

The genes are TRBV18 and TRBJ2-2; D may be TRBD2 (5 bases). The CDR3 has 16 amino acids. The germline V gene encodes CDR1 KGHSH and CDR2 LQKENI. With 2 bases removed from V and 4 bases from J, the gap between germline ends came to 14 bases. As DNA, the CDR3 is TGTGCCAGCTCACCAAGCTCGACCGCGGGCACCGGGGAGCTGTTTTTT. Its translation is CASSPSSTAGTGELFF.

The chain has TRBV29-1 and TRBJ2-7; D is undetermined. CDR3 length: 11 amino acids. Trimming cost V 0 bases and J 4 bases, with 4 bases left between them. CDR1 and CDR2 from the germline V gene are SQVTM and ANQGSEA. CDR3 DNA: TGCAGCGTTGAAGAGAGTTACGAGCAGTACTTC. It yields the protein CSVEESYEQYF.

As for this clone: This CDR3 is also generated by other DNA sequences in the sample. The chain links TRBV4-3 to TRBJ1-5, with a weak D call TRBD1 (6 bases). V lost 0 bases and J 4 bases, leaving 10 bases between the germline ends. The V gene's germline CDR1 is LGHNA and CDR2 YSLEER. There are 15 residues in the CDR3. The CDR3 here is CASSQELGGNQPQHF. As DNA, the CDR3 is TGCGCCAGCAGCCAAGAATTAGGGGGAAATCAGCCCCAGCATTTT.